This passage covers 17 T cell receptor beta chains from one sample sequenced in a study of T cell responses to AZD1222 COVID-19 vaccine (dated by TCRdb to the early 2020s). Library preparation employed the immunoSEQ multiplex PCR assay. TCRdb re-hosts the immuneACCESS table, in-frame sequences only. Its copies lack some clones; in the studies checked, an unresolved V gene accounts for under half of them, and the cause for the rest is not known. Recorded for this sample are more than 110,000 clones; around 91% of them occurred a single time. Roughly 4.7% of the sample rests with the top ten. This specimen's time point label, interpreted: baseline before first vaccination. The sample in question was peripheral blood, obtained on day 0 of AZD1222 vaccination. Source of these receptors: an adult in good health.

CDR3: CASSYEFSNTEAFF. DNA of the CDR3: TGTGCCAGTAGTTACGAGTTCAGTAACACTGAAGCTTTCTTT. The chain carries TRBV19 and TRBJ1-1; no definite D call. The V gene lost 5 bases and the J gene lost 2 bases, with 12 bases spanning the gap. The CDR3 consists of 14 residues. Germline CDR1 is LNHDA and CDR2 is SQIVND (reference sequence).

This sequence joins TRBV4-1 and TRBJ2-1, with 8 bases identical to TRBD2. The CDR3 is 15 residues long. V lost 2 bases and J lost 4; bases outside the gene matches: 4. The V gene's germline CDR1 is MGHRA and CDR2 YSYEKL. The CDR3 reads CASSQSGGPYNEQFF. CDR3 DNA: TGCGCCAGCAGCCAAAGCGGGGGACCTTACAATGAGCAGTTCTTC.

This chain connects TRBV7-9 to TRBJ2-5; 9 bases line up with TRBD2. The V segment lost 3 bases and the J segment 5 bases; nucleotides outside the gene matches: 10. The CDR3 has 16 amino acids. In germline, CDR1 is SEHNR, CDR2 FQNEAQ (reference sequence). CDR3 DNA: TGTGCCAGCAGCTTGGTTCTGGCGGGGGGGTCGGAGACCCAGTACTTC. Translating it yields CASSLVLAGGSETQYF.

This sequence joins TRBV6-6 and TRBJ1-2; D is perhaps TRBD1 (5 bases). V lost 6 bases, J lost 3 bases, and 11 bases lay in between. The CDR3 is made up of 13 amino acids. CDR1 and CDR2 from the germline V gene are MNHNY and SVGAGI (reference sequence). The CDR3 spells CASSHGTHYGYTF. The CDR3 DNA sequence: TGTGCCAGCAGCCATGGGACCCACTATGGCTACACCTTC.

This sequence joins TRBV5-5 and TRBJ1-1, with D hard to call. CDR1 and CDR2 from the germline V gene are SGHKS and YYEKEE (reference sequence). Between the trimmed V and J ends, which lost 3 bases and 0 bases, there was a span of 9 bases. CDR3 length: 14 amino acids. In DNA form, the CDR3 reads TGTGCCAGCAGCTGGTTCCAGGTGAACACTGAAGCTTTCTTT. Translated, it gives CASSWFQVNTEAFF.

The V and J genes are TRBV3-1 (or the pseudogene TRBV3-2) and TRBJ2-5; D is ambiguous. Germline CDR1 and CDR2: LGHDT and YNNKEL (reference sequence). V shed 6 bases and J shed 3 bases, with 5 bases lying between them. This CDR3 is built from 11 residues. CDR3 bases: TGTGCCAGCAGGCAGGAAGAGACCCAGTACTTC. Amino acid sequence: CASRQEETQYF.

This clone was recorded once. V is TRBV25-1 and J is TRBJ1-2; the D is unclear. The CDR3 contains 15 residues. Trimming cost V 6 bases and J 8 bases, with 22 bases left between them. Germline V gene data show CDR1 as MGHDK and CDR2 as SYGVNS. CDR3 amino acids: CASSPPVPRRNGYTF. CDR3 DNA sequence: TGTGCCAGCAGCCCACCTGTGCCTCGCAGAAACGGCTACACCTTC.

In DNA form, the CDR3 reads TGTGCCAGTAGAGGCAGGGGGCAGGGTCAGCCCCAGCATTTT. Its protein product is CASRGRGQGQPQHF. The chain has TRBV19 and TRBJ1-5; 8 bases fit TRBD1. With 6 bases clipped from V and 6 bases from J, the junction kept 7 bases outside the gene matches. The CDR3 runs 14 residues. CDR1 and CDR2 from the germline V gene are LNHDA and SQIVND (reference sequence).

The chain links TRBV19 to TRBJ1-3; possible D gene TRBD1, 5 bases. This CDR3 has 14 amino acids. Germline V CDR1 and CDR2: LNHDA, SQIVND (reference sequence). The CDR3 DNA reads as TGTGCTTCTCAAGGAAGGGGCAGTGGAAACACCATATATTTT. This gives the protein CASQGRGSGNTIYF. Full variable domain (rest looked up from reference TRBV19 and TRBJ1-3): DGGITQSPKYLFRKEGQNVTLSCEQNLNHDAMYWYRQDPGQGLRLIYYSQIVNDFQKGDIAEGYSVSREKKESFPLTVTSAQKNPTAFYLCASQGRGSGNTIYFGEGSWLTVV.

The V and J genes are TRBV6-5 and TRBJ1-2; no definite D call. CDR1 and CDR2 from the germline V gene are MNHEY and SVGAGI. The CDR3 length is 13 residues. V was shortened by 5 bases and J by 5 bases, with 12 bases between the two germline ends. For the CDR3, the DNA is TGTGCCAGCAGTCTTGAGGCAGGTTATGGCTACACCTTC. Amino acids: CASSLEAGYGYTF.

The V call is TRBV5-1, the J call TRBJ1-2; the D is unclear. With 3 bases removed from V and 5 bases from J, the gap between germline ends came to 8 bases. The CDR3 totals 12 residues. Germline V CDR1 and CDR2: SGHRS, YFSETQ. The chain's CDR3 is CASSSRPYGYTF. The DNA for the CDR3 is TGCGCCAGCAGCTCCCGACCATATGGCTACACCTTC.

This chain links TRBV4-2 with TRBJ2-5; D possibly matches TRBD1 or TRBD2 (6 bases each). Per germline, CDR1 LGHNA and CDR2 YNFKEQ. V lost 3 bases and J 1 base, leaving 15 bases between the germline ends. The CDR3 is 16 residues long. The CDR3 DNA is TGTGCCAGCAGCCAGTGGGGGGCGGGATTCCAAGAGACCCAGTACTTC. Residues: CASSQWGAGFQETQYF.

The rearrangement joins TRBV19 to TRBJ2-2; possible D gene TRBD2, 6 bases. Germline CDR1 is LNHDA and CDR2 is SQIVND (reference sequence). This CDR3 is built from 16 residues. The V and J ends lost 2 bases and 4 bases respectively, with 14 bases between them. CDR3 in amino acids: CASSILAGLLTGELFF. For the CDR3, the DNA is TGTGCCAGTAGTATACTGGCGGGATTACTCACCGGGGAGCTGTTTTTT.

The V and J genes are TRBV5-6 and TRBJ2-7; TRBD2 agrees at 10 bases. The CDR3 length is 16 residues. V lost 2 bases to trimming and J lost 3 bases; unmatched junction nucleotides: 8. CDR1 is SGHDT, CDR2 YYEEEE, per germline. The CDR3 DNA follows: TGTGCCAGCAGCTTCACCCTAGCGGGAGAAGGCTACGAGCAGTACTTC. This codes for CASSFTLAGEGYEQYF.

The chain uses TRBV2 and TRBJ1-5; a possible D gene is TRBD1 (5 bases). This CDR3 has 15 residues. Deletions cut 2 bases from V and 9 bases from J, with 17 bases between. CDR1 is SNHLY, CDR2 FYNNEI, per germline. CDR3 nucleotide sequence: TGTGCCAGCAGTGAATCGGGCCAGGGTAGAGGGCCCCAGCATTTT. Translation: CASSESGQGRGPQHF.

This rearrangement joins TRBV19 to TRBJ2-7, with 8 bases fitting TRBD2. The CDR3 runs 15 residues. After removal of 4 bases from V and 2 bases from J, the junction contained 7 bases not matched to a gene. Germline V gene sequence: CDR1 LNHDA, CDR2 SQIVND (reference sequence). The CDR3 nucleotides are TGTGCCAGTAGTAACGGGAGGGCCGTAGCCTACGAGCAGTACTTC. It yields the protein CASSNGRAVAYEQYF. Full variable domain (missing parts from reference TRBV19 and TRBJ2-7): DGGITQSPKYLFRKEGQNVTLSCEQNLNHDAMYWYRQDPGQGLRLIYYSQIVNDFQKGDIAEGYSVSREKKESFPLTVTSAQKNPTAFYLCASSNGRAVAYEQYFGPGTRLTVT.

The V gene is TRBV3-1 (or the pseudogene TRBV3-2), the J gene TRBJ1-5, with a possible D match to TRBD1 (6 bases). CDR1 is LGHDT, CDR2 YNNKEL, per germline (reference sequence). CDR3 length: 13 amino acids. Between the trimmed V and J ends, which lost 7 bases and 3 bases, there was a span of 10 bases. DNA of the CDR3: TGTGCCAGCACAAGGGGGTTCAATCAGCCCCAGCATTTT. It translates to CASTRGFNQPQHF.